This T cell receptor (beta chain) was found in a study of blood T cell repertoires in COVID-19 (dated by TCRdb to between 2020 and 2021). Study-level background: Collaborator samples came from the United States, Italy and Spain and covered acute and convalescent phases of COVID-19. The material from the prospective study consisted of cDNA or gDNA derived from T cells, B-cell-depleted T cells, or PBMCs. Subjects who had been exposed to COVID-19, were actively infected with it, or had recovered from it provided the deeply sampled blood TCRbeta repertoires that made up the dataset. The repertoires were released in a freely available public database intended as a resource for research on the immune response to SARS-CoV-2. Samples came from the ongoing ImmuneRACE study (first 160 participants) plus 1,254 subjects from 6 global collaborators. Sample metadata almost always included a de-identified subject ID, COVID-19 status, age in years and sex. Where available, HLA class I and class II types were obtained from metadata supplied by the sample provider rather than from assay-based typing.

The immunoSEQ Assay, a bias-controlled multiplex PCR, was used to amplify TCRbeta CDR3 regions from genomic DNA. From the authors' description of their analysis: Within the assay, amplification of reference gene primers was used to estimate how many nucleated cells each sample contained. Sequence reads were collapsed and filtered to measure the absolute abundance of every unique TCRbeta CDR3 rearrangement. For each sample, productive Simpson clonality was calculated by taking the square root of Simpson's diversity index across productive rearrangements. In TCRdb, the immuneACCESS table is reduced to in-frame sequences with V and J assigned. These tables do not hold every clone; where another copy was compared, an unresolved V gene accounts for under half, and the others remain unexplained. D and trimming come from the DNA, and the V and J calls and clone size come from that table. This sample gives under 100,000 clones in total; over 85% of them show up just once. Roughly 4.4% of the sample is held by the ten biggest clonotypes.

Beyond this particular receptor, the publication reports: The amount of clinical and demographic metadata varied by source and participant and was provided uncurated.

Collaborating institutions collected whole blood in K2EDTA tubes following their own protocols. Collaborator samples were shipped for TCRbeta analysis as frozen whole blood, isolated PBMCs, or DNA extracted from either sample type. Remarks on this clone: Its antigen is unknown. No qualities accompany the bases; no much larger clone lies one base away.

The junction shows trimming of 3 bases on V and 0 bases on J, plus 15 bases between the germline ends. The germline V gene (reference sequence) specifies SEHNR as CDR1 and FQNEAQ as CDR2. CDR3 length: 17 amino acids, cysteine to phenylalanine. The read is trimmed to its CDR3 DNA, 51 bases read in frame from base 1. The sequenced sample consisted of peripheral blood. The sequence derives from a man aged 50 to 59 with active COVID-19. This sequence uses TRBV7-9 and TRBJ2-1; the D region possibly corresponds to TRBD2 (5 bases align). The nucleotides are TGTGCCAGCAGCTTGAGAACTAGTGTTTACTCCTACAATGAGCAGTTCTTC. This codes for CASSLRTSVYSYNEQFF.